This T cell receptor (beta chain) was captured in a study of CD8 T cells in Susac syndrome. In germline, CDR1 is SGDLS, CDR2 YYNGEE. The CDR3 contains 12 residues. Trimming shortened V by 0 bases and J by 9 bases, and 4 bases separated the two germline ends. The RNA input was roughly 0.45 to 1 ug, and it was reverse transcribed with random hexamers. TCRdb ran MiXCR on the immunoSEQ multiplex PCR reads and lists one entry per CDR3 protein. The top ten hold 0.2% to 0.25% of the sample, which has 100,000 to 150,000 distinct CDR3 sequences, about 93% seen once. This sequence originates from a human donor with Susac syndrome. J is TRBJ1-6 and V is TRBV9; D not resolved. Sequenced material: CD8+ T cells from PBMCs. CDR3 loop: CASSVGGSPLHF. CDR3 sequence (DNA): TGTGCCAGCAGCGTAGGGGGTTCACCCCTCCACTTT.